Below, 10 T cell receptor beta chains from the same sample are listed, as sequenced in a study of shared clonotypes between healthy human individuals. Profiling relied on immunoSEQ multiplex PCR, and the TCRdb table lists in-frame clones only, not all of them. Among about a million clones listed, around 76% were seen once. The specimen sequenced was memory CD4+ T cells sorted from blood. Stated subset: CD45RA-negative fraction. All receptors come from a man between 18 and 29 years old in good health.

V and J are TRBV2 and TRBJ2-5, with D perhaps TRBD2 (7 bases). V was clipped by 6 bases and J by 5 bases, with 16 bases between them. Germline lookup yields CDR1 SNHLY and CDR2 FYNNEI. CDR3 size: 14 residues. As DNA, the CDR3 is TGTGCCAGCAGGAAACCGGGGGGCGGGGAGACCCAGTACTTC. Translation gives CASRKPGGGETQYF.

The chain is built from TRBV10-3 and TRBJ2-7; perhaps TRBD2 as D (6 bases). Per germline, CDR1 ENHRY and CDR2 SYGVKD. The length of the CDR3 is 13 residues. The ends were cut back, 4 bases at V and 4 bases at J, with 11 bases in the middle. As DNA, the CDR3 is TGTGCCATCAGTGCGGGGGACTCATACGAGCAGTACTTC. Residues: CAISAGDSYEQYF.

V is TRBV7-9 and J is TRBJ2-2, with a weak D call TRBD2 (6 bases). The V end lost 6 bases, the J end lost 1 base, and 18 bases lay between the germline ends. The CDR3 sequence is 17 residues long. Germline CDR1 is SEHNR and CDR2 is FQNEAQ (reference sequence). Written as DNA, the CDR3 is TGTGCCAGCAGTCGATCGGGGGACTTAGAGAACACCGGGGAGCTGTTTTTT. Encoded protein: CASSRSGDLENTGELFF.

The chain combines TRBV27 with TRBJ2-5; D remains unclear. Germline-derived CDR1 and CDR2 are MNHEY and SMNVEV (reference sequence). With 3 bases removed from V and 6 bases from J, the gap between germline ends came to 11 bases. There are 13 residues in the CDR3. Written as DNA, the CDR3 is TGTGCCAGCAGTTTCGGGTCGTTCCAGACCCAGTACTTC. This translates into CASSFGSFQTQYF.

This rearrangement joins TRBV18 to TRBJ1-1, with D unclear. Trimming left V 6 bases short and J 14 bases short, with 19 bases between. CDR1 is KGHSH and CDR2 is LQKENI in the germline V gene. The CDR3 covers 12 residues. DNA for the CDR3: TGTGCCAGCTCCGCCGGGTCGTTGGTGGTGTTCTTT. Residues: CASSAGSLVVFF.

This chain links TRBV7-9 with TRBJ2-5; tentative D call: TRBD1 (6 bases). The CDR3 is made up of 17 amino acids. Germline V CDR1 and CDR2: SEHNR, FQNEAQ (reference sequence). The V end was cut by 1 base, the J end by 3 bases, with 18 bases between. CDR3 sequence: CASSLGGLASGKETQYF. The CDR3 DNA follows: TGTGCCAGCAGCTTAGGGGGGCTCGCATCCGGTAAAGAGACCCAGTACTTC.

The chain employs TRBV6-1 and TRBJ1-2, with D possibly being TRBD1 (5 bases). The CDR3 is 15 amino acids. The germline gives CDR1 MNHNS, CDR2 SASEGT. Between the trimmed V and J ends, which lost 3 bases and 5 bases, there was a span of 16 bases. CDR3 DNA sequence: TGTGCCAGCAGTGACCCTTTTTCGGGGGAATATGGCTACACCTTC. Its protein is CASSDPFSGEYGYTF.

Only a few counts were recorded for this clone. CDR3 residues: CASSGSTGKGTEAFF. The CDR3 region has the DNA TGTGCCAGCAGCGGCTCGACAGGGAAGGGCACTGAAGCTTTCTTT. The chain joins TRBV5-6 to TRBJ1-1, with TRBD1 identical over 7 bases. Trimming took 4 bases from V and 4 from J; bases not matched to a gene: 10. Germline V gene lookup returns CDR1 SGHDT and CDR2 YYEEEE. The CDR3 is 15 amino acids.

This clone was picked up one time. The chain is built from TRBV7-8 and TRBJ1-1; D unclear. Per the germline V gene, CDR1 is SGHVS and CDR2 is FQNEAQ. V lost 3 bases and J 0 bases, leaving 8 bases between the germline ends. The CDR3 consists of 14 residues. CDR3 amino acids: CASSLKGLNTEAFF. For the CDR3, the DNA is TGTGCCAGCAGCTTGAAGGGCCTGAACACTGAAGCTTTCTTT.

This clone was picked up a small number of times. The genes are TRBV6-4 and TRBJ2-7, with D possibly being TRBD1 (6 bases). The CDR3 is made up of 11 amino acids. Germline-derived CDR1 and CDR2 are MRHNA and SNTAGT. V lost 9 bases, J lost 3 bases, and 9 bases lay in between. CDR3 loop: CARFRGYEQYF. The DNA for the CDR3 is TGTGCCAGATTCAGGGGCTACGAGCAGTACTTC.